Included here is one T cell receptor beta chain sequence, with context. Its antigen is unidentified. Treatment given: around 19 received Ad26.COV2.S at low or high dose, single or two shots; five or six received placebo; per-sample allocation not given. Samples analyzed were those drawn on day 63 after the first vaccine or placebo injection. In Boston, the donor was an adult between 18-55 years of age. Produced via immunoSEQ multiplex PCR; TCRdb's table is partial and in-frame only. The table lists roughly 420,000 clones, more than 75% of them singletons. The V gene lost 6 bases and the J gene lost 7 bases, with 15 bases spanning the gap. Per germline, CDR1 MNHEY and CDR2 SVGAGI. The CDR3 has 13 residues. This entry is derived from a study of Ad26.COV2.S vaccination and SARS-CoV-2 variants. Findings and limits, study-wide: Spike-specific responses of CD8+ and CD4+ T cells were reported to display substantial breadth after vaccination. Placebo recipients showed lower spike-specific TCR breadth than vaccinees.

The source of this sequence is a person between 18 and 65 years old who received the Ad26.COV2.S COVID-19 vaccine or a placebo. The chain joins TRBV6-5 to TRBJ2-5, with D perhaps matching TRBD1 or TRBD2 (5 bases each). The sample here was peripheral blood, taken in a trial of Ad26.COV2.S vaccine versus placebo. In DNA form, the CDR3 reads TGTGCCAGCAGGGCCCCCTCTGGGACGACCCAGTACTTC. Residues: CASRAPSGTTQYF.